These 5 T cell receptor beta chains originate from one sample sequenced in a study of post-analysis software for immune sequencing data. Study-wide results and limits: Controls showed lower frequencies than patients for roughly 5 TRBV segments, and TRBV5-6, TRBV5-1 and TRBV20-1 were among these.

Incorporated into the TCR beta cDNA libraries were unique molecular identifiers, which served to reduce PCR and sequencing biases. In TCRdb, the PCR reads were re-called with MiXCR into one record per CDR3 protein. The sample has 380,000 or so distinct CDR3 sequences; less than 35% are singletons. These TCRs are of unknown antigen specificity. Specimen: blood. The receptor source for this set is a girl aged 5-17 years with multiple sclerosis.

There are a few counts of this clonotype. J is TRBJ2-5 and V is TRBV9; either TRBD1 or TRBD2 may fit D (5 bases each). Germline V CDR1 and CDR2: SGDLS, YYNGEE. Trimming took off 3 bases at V and 1 base at J, with 22 bases between the two ends. The CDR3 is 18 residues long. Here the CDR3 DNA reads TGTGCCAGCAGCGCTGGGACCGTTAGACCGGTTACCCAAGAGACCCAGTACTTC. Protein: CASSAGTVRPVTQETQYF.

The J gene is TRBJ2-5, the V gene TRBV2, with a tentative D call TRBD1 (5 bases). The DNA end lines up better with TRBJ2-7; the J call may be wrong. Per the germline V gene, CDR1 is SNHLY and CDR2 is FYNNEI. The CDR3 extends over 16 amino acids. CDR3 sequence (DNA): TGTGCCAGCAGTGAACAGGGCAGGGCCGACCCCCACGAGCAGTACTTC. It specifies CASSEQGRADPHEQYF.

V usage is TRBV5-5 and J usage is TRBJ1-5, with D uncertain. V lost 4 bases and J 7 bases, leaving 15 bases between the germline ends. The CDR3 covers 14 residues. Germline CDR1 is SGHKS and CDR2 is YYEKEE (reference sequence). The CDR3 nucleotides read TGTGCCAGCAGCGAGCGTTTGGGAGAACAGCCCCAGCATTTT. It codes for CASSERLGEQPQHF. The variable domain in full, completed from reference TRBV5-5 and TRBJ1-5, reads DAGVTQSPTHLIKTRGQQVTLRCSPISGHKSVSWYQQVLGQGPQFIFQYYEKEERGRGNFPDRFSARQFPNYSSELNVNALLLGDSALYLCASSERLGEQPQHFGDGTRLSIL.

This clonotype was recorded a few times. V gene TRBV12-3 or TRBV12-4 combines with J gene TRBJ2-1, with TRBD2 identical over 13 bases. Trimming removed 6 bases from V and 6 bases from J; junction bases left unmatched: 5. There are 15 residues in the CDR3. The CDR3 nucleotides are TGTGCCAGCAGAAGGACTAGCGGGGGATTCAATGAGCAGTTCTTC. Residues: CASRRTSGGFNEQFF.

The genes are TRBV5-1 and TRBJ1-5; no definite D call. The CDR3 is made up of 13 amino acids. In germline, CDR1 is SGHRS, CDR2 YFSETQ. The ends were cut back, 0 bases at V and 11 bases at J, with 12 bases in the middle. The CDR3 nucleotides are TGCGCCAGCAGCTTGGACCCATCTGGGGCCCAGCATTTT. It encodes CASSLDPSGAQHF.